What follows describes a single TCR beta chain. Fresh 10 ml peripheral blood yielded PBMCs. Germline V gives CDR1 MNHNS, CDR2 SASEGT. V was trimmed by 10 bases and J by 3 bases, leaving 16 bases between them. There are 13 residues in the CDR3. These data come from a study of T cells in Graves' hyperthyroidism and ophthalmopathy. Researchers amplified the TCR beta CDR3 regions from RNA transcripts. In the first-round RT-PCR of the TCR CDR3, the HTBI primer set was used. Using its own MiXCR run on the multiplex PCR reads, TCRdb lists one record per CDR3 protein. The sample has around 600,000 distinct CDR3 sequences; around 14% are singletons.

The V gene is TRBV6-1, the J gene TRBJ2-7, with D uncertain. Input material: blood. The TCR comes from a young woman with Graves' ophthalmopathy. DNA of the CDR3: TGTGCCACCACGGACCCCCCGGGCTACGAGCAGTACTTC. Its translation: CATTDPPGYEQYF.